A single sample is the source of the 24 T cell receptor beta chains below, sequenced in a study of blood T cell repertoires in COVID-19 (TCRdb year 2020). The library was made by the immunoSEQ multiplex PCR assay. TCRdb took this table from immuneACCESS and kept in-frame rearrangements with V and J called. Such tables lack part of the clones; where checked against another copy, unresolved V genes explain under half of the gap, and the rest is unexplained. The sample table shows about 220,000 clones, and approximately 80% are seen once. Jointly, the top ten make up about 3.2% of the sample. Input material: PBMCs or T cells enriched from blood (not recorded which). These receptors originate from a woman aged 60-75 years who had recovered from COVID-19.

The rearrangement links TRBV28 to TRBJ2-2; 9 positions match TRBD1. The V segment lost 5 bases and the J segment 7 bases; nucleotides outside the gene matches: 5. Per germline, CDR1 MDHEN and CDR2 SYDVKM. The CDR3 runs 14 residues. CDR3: CASSPTGGYGELFF. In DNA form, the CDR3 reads TGTGCCAGCAGTCCGACAGGGGGGTACGGGGAGCTGTTTTTT.

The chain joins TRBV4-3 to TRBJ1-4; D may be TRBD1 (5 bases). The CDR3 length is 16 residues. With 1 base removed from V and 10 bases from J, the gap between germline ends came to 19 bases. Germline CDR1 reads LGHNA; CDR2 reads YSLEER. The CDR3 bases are TGCGCCAGCAGCCAAGTGTTTGACAGTGGGCAGGGAAAACTGTTTTTT. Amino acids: CASSQVFDSGQGKLFF.

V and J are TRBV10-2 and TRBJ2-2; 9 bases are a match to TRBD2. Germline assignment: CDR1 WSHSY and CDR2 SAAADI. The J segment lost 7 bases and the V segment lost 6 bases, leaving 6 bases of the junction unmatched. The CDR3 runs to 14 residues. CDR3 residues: CASRLTSGGGELFF. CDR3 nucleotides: TGCGCCAGCAGATTGACTAGCGGCGGCGGGGAGCTGTTTTTT.

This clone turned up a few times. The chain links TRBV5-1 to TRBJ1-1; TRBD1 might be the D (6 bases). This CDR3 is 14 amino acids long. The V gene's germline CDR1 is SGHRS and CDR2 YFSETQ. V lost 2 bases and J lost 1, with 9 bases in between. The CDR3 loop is CASSFLTGNTEAFF. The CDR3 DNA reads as TGCGCCAGCAGCTTCTTGACAGGGAACACTGAAGCTTTCTTT.

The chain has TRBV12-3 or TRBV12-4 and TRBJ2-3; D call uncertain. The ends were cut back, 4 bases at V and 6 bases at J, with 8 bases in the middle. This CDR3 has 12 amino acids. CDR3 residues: CASSSYSDTQYF. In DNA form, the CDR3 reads TGTGCCAGCAGTTCGTACTCGGATACGCAGTATTTT.

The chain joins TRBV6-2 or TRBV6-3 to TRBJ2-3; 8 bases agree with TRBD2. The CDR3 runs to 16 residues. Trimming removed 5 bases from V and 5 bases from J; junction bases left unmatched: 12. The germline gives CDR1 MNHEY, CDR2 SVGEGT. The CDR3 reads CASSPSSGGAKDTQYF. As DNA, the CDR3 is TGTGCCAGCAGTCCCTCATCCGGGGGGGCTAAAGATACGCAGTATTTT.

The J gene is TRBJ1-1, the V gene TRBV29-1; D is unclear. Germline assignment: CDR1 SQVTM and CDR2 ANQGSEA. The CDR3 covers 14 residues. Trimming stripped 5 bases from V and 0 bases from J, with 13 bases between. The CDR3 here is CSVSLDGMNTEAFF. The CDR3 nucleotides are TGCAGCGTTTCCTTGGACGGGATGAACACTGAAGCTTTCTTT.

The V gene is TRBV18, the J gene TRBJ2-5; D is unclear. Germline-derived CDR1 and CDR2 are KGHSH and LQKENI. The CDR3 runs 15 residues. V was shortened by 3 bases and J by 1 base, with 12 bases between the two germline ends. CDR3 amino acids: CASSPVTASQETQYF. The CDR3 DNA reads TGTGCCAGCTCACCTGTCACAGCCTCCCAAGAGACCCAGTACTTC.

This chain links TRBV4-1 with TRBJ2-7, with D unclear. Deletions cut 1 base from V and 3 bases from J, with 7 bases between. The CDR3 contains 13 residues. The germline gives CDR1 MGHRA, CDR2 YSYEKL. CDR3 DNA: TGCGCCAGCAGCCAAGGACCGGGCTACGAGCAGTACTTC. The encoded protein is CASSQGPGYEQYF.

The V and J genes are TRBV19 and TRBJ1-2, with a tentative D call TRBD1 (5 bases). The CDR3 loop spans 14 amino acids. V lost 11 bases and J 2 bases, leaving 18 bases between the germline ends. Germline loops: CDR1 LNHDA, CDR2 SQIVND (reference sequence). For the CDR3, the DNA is TGTGCCGTCCACGGCAGGGAATACAACTATGGCTACACCTTC. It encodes CAVHGREYNYGYTF.

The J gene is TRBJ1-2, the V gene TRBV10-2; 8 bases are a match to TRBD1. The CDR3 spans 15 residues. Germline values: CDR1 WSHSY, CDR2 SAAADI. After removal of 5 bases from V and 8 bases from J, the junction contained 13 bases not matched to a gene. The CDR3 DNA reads TGCGCCAGCAGTTACGACAGGGGAGCCAGCAGAGGCTACACCTTC. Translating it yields CASSYDRGASRGYTF.

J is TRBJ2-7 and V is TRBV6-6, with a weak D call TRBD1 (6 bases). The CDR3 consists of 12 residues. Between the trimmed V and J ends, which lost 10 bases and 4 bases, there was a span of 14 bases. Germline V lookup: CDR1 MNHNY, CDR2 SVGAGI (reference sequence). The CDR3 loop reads CATTDSEYEQYF. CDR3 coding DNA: TGTGCCACCACGGACAGCGAATACGAGCAGTACTTC.

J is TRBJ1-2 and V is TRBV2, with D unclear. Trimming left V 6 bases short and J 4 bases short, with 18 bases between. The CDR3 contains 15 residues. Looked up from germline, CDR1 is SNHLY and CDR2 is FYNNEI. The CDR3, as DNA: TGTGCCAGCAGGGGAGGAACAGAAGGAGTCTATGGCTACACCTTC. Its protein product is CASRGGTEGVYGYTF.

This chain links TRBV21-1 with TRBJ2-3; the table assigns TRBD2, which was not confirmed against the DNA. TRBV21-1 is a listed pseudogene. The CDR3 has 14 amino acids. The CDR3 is CASSKAGLRDTQYF. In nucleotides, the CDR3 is TGTGCCAGCAGCAAAGCTGGACTACGAGATACGCAGTATTTT.

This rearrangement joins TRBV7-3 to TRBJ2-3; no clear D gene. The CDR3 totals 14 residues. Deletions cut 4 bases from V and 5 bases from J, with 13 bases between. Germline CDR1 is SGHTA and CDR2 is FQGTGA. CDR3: CASSSPEREDTQYF. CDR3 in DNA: TGTGCCAGCAGCTCCCCGGAGAGAGAAGATACGCAGTATTTT.

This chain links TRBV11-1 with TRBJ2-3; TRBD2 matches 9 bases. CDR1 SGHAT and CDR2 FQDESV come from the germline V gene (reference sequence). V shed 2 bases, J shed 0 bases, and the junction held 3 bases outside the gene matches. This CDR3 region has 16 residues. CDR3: CASSLQLAGSTDTQYF. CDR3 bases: TGTGCCAGCAGCTTACAACTAGCGGGTAGCACAGATACGCAGTATTTT.

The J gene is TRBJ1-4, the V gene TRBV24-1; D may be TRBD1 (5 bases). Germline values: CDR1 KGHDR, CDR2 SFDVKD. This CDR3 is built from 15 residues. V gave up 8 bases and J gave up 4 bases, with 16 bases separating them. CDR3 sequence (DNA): TGTGCCACCAACCGAGACAGACCTCTTAATGAAAAACTGTTTTTT. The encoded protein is CATNRDRPLNEKLFF.

The CDR3 reads CASSWQGGGGNSPLHF. The CDR3 nucleotides are TGTGCCAGCAGCTGGCAGGGTGGCGGGGGCAATTCACCCCTCCACTTT. This chain connects TRBV11-2 to TRBJ1-6; D may be TRBD1 (6 bases). This CDR3 region has 16 residues. Looked up from germline, CDR1 is SGHAT and CDR2 is FQNNGV. The germline V and J ends were trimmed by 4 bases and 7 bases, with 17 bases remaining between them.

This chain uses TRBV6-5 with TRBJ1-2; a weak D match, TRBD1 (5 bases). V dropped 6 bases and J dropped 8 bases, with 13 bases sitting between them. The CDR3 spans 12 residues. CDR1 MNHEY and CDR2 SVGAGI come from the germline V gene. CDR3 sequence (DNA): TGTGCCAGCAGCGCGGGGCTTTGGGGCTACACCTTC. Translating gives CASSAGLWGYTF.

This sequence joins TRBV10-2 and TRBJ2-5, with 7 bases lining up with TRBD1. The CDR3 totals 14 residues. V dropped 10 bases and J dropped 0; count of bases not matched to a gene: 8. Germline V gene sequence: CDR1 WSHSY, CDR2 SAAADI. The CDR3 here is CATSDRPNQETQYF. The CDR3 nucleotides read TGCGCCACCTCGGACAGGCCCAACCAAGAGACCCAGTACTTC.

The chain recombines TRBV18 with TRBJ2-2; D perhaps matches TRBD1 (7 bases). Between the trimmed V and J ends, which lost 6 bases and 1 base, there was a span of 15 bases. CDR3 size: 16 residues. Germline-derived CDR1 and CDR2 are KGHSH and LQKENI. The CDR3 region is CASSSEGQLNTGELFF. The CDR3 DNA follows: TGTGCCAGCTCCTCGGAGGGACAGCTGAACACCGGGGAGCTGTTTTTT.

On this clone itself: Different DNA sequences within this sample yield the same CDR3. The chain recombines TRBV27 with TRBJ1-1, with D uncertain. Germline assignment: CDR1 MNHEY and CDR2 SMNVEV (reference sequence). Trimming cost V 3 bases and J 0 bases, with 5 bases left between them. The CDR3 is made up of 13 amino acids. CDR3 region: CASSLSMNTEAFF. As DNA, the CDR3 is TGTGCCAGCAGTTTGTCAATGAACACTGAAGCTTTCTTT.

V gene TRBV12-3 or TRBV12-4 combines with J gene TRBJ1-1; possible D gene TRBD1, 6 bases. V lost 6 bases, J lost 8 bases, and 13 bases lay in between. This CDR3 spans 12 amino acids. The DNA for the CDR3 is TGTGCCAGCAGGAGATCAACAGGGGAAGCTTTCTTT. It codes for CASRRSTGEAFF.

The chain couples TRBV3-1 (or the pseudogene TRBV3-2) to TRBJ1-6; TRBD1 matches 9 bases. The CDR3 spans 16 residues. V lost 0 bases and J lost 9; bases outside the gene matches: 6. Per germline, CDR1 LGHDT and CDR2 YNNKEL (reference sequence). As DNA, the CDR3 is TGTGCCAGCAGCCAAGAGAGGGACAGGGTGGGTTCACCCCTCCACTTT. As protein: CASSQERDRVGSPLHF.